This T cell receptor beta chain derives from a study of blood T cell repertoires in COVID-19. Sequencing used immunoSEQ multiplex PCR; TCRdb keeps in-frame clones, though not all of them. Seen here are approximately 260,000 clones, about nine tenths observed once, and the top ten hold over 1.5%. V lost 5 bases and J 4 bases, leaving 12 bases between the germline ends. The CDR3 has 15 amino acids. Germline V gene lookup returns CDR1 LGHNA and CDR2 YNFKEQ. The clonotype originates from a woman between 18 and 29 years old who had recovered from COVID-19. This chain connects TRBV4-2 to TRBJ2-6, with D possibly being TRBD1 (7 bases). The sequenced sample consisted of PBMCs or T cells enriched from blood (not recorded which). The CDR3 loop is CASSSGGSGANVLTF. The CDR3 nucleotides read TGTGCCAGCAGCTCAGGGGGGTCCGGGGCCAACGTCCTGACTTTC.